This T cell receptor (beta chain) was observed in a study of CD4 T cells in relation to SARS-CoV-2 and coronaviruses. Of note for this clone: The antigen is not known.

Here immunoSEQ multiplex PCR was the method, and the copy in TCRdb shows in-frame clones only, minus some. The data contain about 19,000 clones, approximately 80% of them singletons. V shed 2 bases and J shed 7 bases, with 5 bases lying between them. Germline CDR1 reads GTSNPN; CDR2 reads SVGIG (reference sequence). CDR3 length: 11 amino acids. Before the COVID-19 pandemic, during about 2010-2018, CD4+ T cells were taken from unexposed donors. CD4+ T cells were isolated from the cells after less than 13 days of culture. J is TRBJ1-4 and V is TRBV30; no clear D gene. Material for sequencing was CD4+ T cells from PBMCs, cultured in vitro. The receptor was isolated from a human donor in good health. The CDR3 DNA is TGTGCCTGGAGTCCAGCTGAAAAACTGTTTTTT. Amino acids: CAWSPAEKLFF.